Listed here are 19 T cell receptor beta chains from one sample, sequenced in a study of OX40 agonist ivuxolimab in advanced cancers. The protocol was immunoSEQ multiplex PCR, while the TCRdb copy is restricted to in-frame clones and leaves out a portion. The repertoire includes around 76,000 clones, approximately 78% of them detected once, and about 5.4% sits in the top ten. The source was CD4+ or CD8+ T cells sorted from blood, collected in a trial of the OX40 agonist ivuxolimab. The origin of the receptors is an adult with an advanced solid tumor such as melanoma, head and neck, liver or kidney cancer.

The chain employs TRBV4-1 and TRBJ1-2; the D gene is possibly TRBD1 (5 bases). V lost 2 bases, J lost 4 bases, and 8 bases lay in between. There are 13 residues in the CDR3. Per germline, CDR1 MGHRA and CDR2 YSYEKL. CDR3 loop: CASSQQGVYGYTF. The CDR3 DNA reads as TGCGCCAGCAGCCAACAGGGTGTCTATGGCTACACCTTC.

CDR3 sequence reads: CASSATLGGGYTF. CDR3 sequence (DNA): TGCGCCAGCAGTGCGACCCTCGGAGGGGGCTACACCTTC. The chain links TRBV10-1 to TRBJ1-2; no reliable D call. This CDR3 has 13 amino acids. The V gene lost 4 bases and the J gene lost 8 bases, with 14 bases spanning the gap. In germline, CDR1 is WNHNN, CDR2 SYGVQD (reference sequence).

The chain links TRBV6-4 to TRBJ2-2; 8 bases align to TRBD2. The germline CDR1 and CDR2 sequences are MRHNA and SNTAGT. The CDR3 spans 16 residues. J was trimmed by 2 bases and V by 0 bases; bases with no gene match: 2. The CDR3: CASSDSSGGNTGELFF. As DNA, the CDR3 is TGTGCCAGCAGTGACTCGAGCGGGGGCAACACCGGGGAGCTGTTTTTT.

The chain joins TRBV9 to TRBJ1-3; D gene ambiguous. V lost 4 bases and J 0 bases, leaving 11 bases between the germline ends. The CDR3 consists of 15 residues. The germline gives CDR1 SGDLS, CDR2 YYNGEE. As DNA, the CDR3 is TGTGCCAGCAGCCTCCGGCCAGACTCTGGAAACACCATATATTTT. Encoded protein: CASSLRPDSGNTIYF.

The V and J genes are TRBV27 and TRBJ2-5, with 10 bases matching TRBD2. Germline assignment: CDR1 MNHEY and CDR2 SMNVEV (reference sequence). The junction had 3 bases not matched to a gene; V was cut back by 5 bases and J by 3 bases. The CDR3 contains 14 residues. CDR3 in amino acids: CASSLLAGKETQYF. DNA for the CDR3: TGTGCCAGCAGTCTACTAGCGGGGAAAGAGACCCAGTACTTC.

Note on this clone: This same CDR3 is encoded by further DNA sequences in the sample. This chain links TRBV18 with TRBJ1-1; D remains ambiguous. From germline, CDR1 is KGHSH and CDR2 LQKENI. The V end was cut by 2 bases, the J end by 0 bases, with 7 bases between. The CDR3 spans 14 residues. CDR3 nucleotides: TGTGCCAGCTCACCAGGGCAGCTGAACACTGAAGCTTTCTTT. This codes for CASSPGQLNTEAFF.

The V call is TRBV18, the J call TRBJ1-5; no firm D call. This CDR3 contains 14 residues. V was trimmed by 1 base and J by 3 bases, leaving 7 bases between them. CDR1 is KGHSH, CDR2 LQKENI, per germline. The CDR3 is CASSPLPLNQPQHF. CDR3 DNA sequence: TGTGCCAGCTCACCACTCCCCCTCAATCAGCCCCAGCATTTT. Supplemented by reference TRBV18 and TRBJ1-5, the full variable domain reads NAGVMQNPRHLVRRRGQEARLRCSPMKGHSHVYWYRQLPEEGLKFMVYLQKENIIDESGMPKERFSAEFPKEGPSILRIQQVVRGDSAAYFCASSPLPLNQPQHFGDGTRLSIL.

This clone has just one count. The chain employs TRBV7-7 and TRBJ2-5, with D perhaps TRBD1 (5 bases). With 1 base removed from V and 1 base from J, the gap between germline ends came to 10 bases. This CDR3 contains 15 residues. CDR1 and CDR2 (germline): SSHAT, FNYEAQ (reference sequence). CDR3 nucleotides: TGTGCCAGCAGCTTAGGCGGTACAGGCCAAGAGACCCAGTACTTC. It translates to CASSLGGTGQETQYF.

CDR3 in amino acids: CASSMRQGTYGYTF. In DNA, the CDR3 is TGTGCCAGTAGTATGCGACAGGGGACTTATGGCTACACCTTC. V is TRBV19 and J is TRBJ1-2, with 8 bases aligning to TRBD1. The CDR3 is made up of 14 amino acids. Germline V gene lookup returns CDR1 LNHDA and CDR2 SQIVND (reference sequence). V shed 3 bases, J shed 5 bases, and the junction held 5 bases outside the gene matches.

The rearrangement uses TRBV5-1 and TRBJ2-7; TRBD1 agrees at 9 bases. Trimming removed 0 bases from V and 2 bases from J; junction bases left unmatched: 9. The CDR3 runs 17 residues. Germline V gene data show CDR1 as SGHRS and CDR2 as YFSETQ. CDR3 nucleotide sequence: TGCGCCAGCAGCTTGGCCGGGACAGGGCAAAGAACCTACGAGCAGTACTTC. Translated: CASSLAGTGQRTYEQYF.

The CDR3 DNA reads as TGCGCCAGCAGCTTGGTCGGGACTAGCGCAATAGGGGAGCAGTTCTTC. Translation: CASSLVGTSAIGEQFF. The J gene is TRBJ2-1, the V gene TRBV5-1; 10 nucleotides agree with TRBD2. The V and J ends lost 0 bases and 10 bases, in that order; junction bases with no gene match: 10. Germline lookup yields CDR1 SGHRS and CDR2 YFSETQ. The CDR3 is 16 amino acids.

The chain uses TRBV5-1 and TRBJ2-1, with TRBD2 matching 9 bases. V trimming: 5 bases; J trimming: 4 bases; junction bases outside the gene matches: 4. Germline values: CDR1 SGHRS, CDR2 YFSETQ. The CDR3 has 14 residues. The CDR3 loop is CASRAGGNYNEQFF. In DNA form, the CDR3 reads TGCGCCAGCAGGGCGGGAGGGAATTACAATGAGCAGTTCTTC.

The chain links TRBV7-9 to TRBJ1-3; D unclear. Trimming stripped 2 bases from V and 1 base from J, with 6 bases between. This CDR3 contains 14 residues. Looked up from germline, CDR1 is SEHNR and CDR2 is FQNEAQ (reference sequence). The CDR3: CASSLRGSGNTIYF. CDR3 nucleotides: TGTGCCAGCAGCTTAAGAGGGTCTGGAAACACCATATATTTT. The full variable domain, with the rest looked up from reference TRBV7-9 and TRBJ1-3, is DTGVSQNPRHKITKRGQNVTFRCDPISEHNRLYWYRQTLGQGPEFLTYFQNEAQLEKSRLLSDRFSAERPKGSFSTLEIQRTEQGDSAMYLCASSLRGSGNTIYFGEGSWLTVV.

The chain is built from TRBV5-8 and TRBJ1-5; TRBD1 matches 7 bases. V was clipped by 2 bases and J by 1 base; unmatched bases: 12. CDR3 length: 18 amino acids. Germline CDR1 is SGHTS and CDR2 is YDEGEE. The CDR3 here is CASSFLVWTGRSNQPQHF. CDR3 sequence (DNA): TGTGCCAGCAGCTTTCTCGTTTGGACAGGTCGGAGCAATCAGCCCCAGCATTTT.

The chain has TRBV2 and TRBJ1-1; 7 positions agree with TRBD1. The germline V gene has CDR1 SNHLY and CDR2 FYNNEI. The CDR3 spans 11 residues. V trimming: 11 bases; J trimming: 2 bases; junction bases outside the gene matches: 2. The CDR3 is CAEGGNTEAFF. DNA of the CDR3: TGTGCCGAAGGGGGCAACACTGAAGCTTTCTTT. The full variable domain, with the rest looked up from reference TRBV2 and TRBJ1-1, is EPEVTQTPSHQVTQMGQEVILRCVPISNHLYFYWYRQILGQKVEFLVSFYNNEISEKSEIFDDQFSVERPDGSNFTLKIRSTKLEDSAMYFCAEGGNTEAFFGQGTRLTVV.

This clone appeared many times. The chain links TRBV5-6 to TRBJ2-6, with 7 bases that match TRBD1. The V gene's germline CDR1 is SGHDT and CDR2 YYEEEE. This CDR3 has 15 amino acids. Trimming removed 5 bases from V and 2 bases from J; junction bases left unmatched: 4. CDR3 DNA sequence: TGTGCCAGCAGACAAACAGGGGCTGGGGCCAACGTCCTGACTTTC. Its protein is CASRQTGAGANVLTF. Variable domain in full (rest from reference TRBV5-6 and TRBJ2-6): DAGVTQSPTHLIKTRGQQVTLRCSPKSGHDTVSWYQQALGQGPQFIFQYYEEEERQRGNFPDRFSGHQFPNYSSELNVNALLLGDSALYLCASRQTGAGANVLTFGAGSRLTVL.

The genes are TRBV19 and TRBJ1-3; the D is unclear. V lost 10 bases, J lost 0 bases, and 13 bases lay in between. The CDR3 is 14 amino acids. Germline CDR1 reads LNHDA; CDR2 reads SQIVND (reference sequence). This CDR3 is CATTRRSSGNTIYF. CDR3 in DNA: TGTGCCACGACAAGGAGGAGCTCTGGAAACACCATATATTTT.

V is TRBV6-5 and J is TRBJ1-1, with D tentatively TRBD1 (5 bases). The CDR3 totals 13 residues. The ends were cut back, 2 bases at V and 1 base at J, with 5 bases in the middle. The germline V gene encodes CDR1 MNHEY and CDR2 SVGAGI. CDR3 in amino acids: CASSYTGNTEAFF. CDR3 sequence (DNA): TGTGCCAGCAGTTACACAGGGAACACTGAAGCTTTCTTT.

This clone occurred once. The chain links TRBV5-6 to TRBJ2-3; D ambiguous. The V gene's germline CDR1 is SGHDT and CDR2 YYEEEE. CDR3 length: 11 amino acids. Trimming cost V 5 bases and J 6 bases, with 7 bases left between them. CDR3 nucleotide sequence: TGTGCCAGCAGTAGTGTTGATACGCAGTATTTT. It codes for CASSSVDTQYF.